Listed below are T cell receptor beta chains from one sample, sequenced in a study of regulatory T cells in long-lasting Graves disease. TCRdb passed the multiplex PCR reads through MiXCR, listing each CDR3 protein once. The table records a few hundred thousand distinct CDR3 sequences, about 20% of them present only once. The sequences come from peripheral blood mononuclear cells (PBMCs), collected when the disease was refractory, from a patient treated with antithyroid drugs. Every receptor here comes from a female donor with Graves disease. The CDR3 runs from the conserved cysteine through the conserved F or W. The D gene is left open where the match is weak. The listing skips clone size in some rows; elsewhere it reads once, few, many or a size class.

CDR3 DNA	CDR3 protein	J gene	D gene	V gene	clone size
TGTGCCAGCAGTCCAACAGGGGCAGGCGATACGCAGTATTTT	CASSPTGAGDTQYF	TRBJ2-3	TRBD1	TRBV2	few
TGTGCCAGCAGCTTAGAGGCGGGGAAGGGGGGCCCGTACTTC	CASSLEAGKGGPYF	TRBJ2-4	.	TRBV7-2	.
TGTGCCAGCAGTCCCCACAGGGTACAAGAGACCCAGTACTTC	CASSPHRVQETQYF	TRBJ2-5	.	TRBV6-2/TRBV6-3	many
TGTGCCAGCAGTTTACCTCCGTGGGGGCGGGATCAGCCCCAGCATTTT	CASSLPPWGRDQPQHF	TRBJ1-5	.	TRBV28	many
TGCAGTGCTAGGGTGGCTAGCGGGGCGGAGACCCAGTACTTC	CSARVASGAETQYF	TRBJ2-5	TRBD2	TRBV20-1	many
TGTGCCAGCAGTTACTTGGCTAGCGGCGAGCAGTACTTC	CASSYLASGEQYF	TRBJ2-7	TRBD2	TRBV6-5	.
TGTGCCAGCAGCCGCCAGGGTACCGGCACTGAAGCTTTCTTT	CASSRQGTGTEAFF	TRBJ1-1	.	TRBV6-1	.
TGTGCCAGCAGTTTCACCTACCCTCCGGATCAGCCCCAGCATTTT	CASSFTYPPDQPQHF	TRBJ1-5	.	TRBV28	many
TGTGCCAGCAGTCGGACTAGCGGGATCACAGATACGCAGTATTTT	CASSRTSGITDTQYF	TRBJ2-3	TRBD2	TRBV12-3/TRBV12-4	.
TGTGCCAGCAGCCCACTAGCGGGGGCCACAGATACGCAGTATTTT	CASSPLAGATDTQYF	TRBJ2-3	TRBD2	TRBV7-3	.
TGTGCCAGCAGCTCGACCCGGGGACTGAACACTGAAGCTTTCTTT	CASSSTRGLNTEAFF	TRBJ1-1	.	TRBV11-2	few
TGCGCCAGCAGCCAAGTTGCGACAGGGCGAGCTTTCTTT	CASSQVATGRAFF	TRBJ1-1	TRBD1	TRBV4-1	.
TGTGCCTCCCTTCGGGGGGTAGGGGACACTGAAGCTTTCTTT	CASLRGVGDTEAFF	TRBJ1-1	.	TRBV6-1	many
TGTGCCAGCAGCCAAGACCGTGGACAGGGCAACTACGAGCAGTACTTC	CASSQDRGQGNYEQYF	TRBJ2-7	TRBD1	TRBV4-2	.
TGTGCCAGCAGTCCACAGGGTGGCGGGGAGCTGTTTTTT	CASSPQGGGELFF	TRBJ2-2	.	TRBV12-3/TRBV12-4	few
TGTGCCAGCAGCAGCGTGGGGCAAGAGACCCAGTACTTC	CASSSVGQETQYF	TRBJ2-5	.	TRBV11-2	many
TGCAGTGCTTTGACATTACCACTATTAACTGAAGCTTTCTTT	CSALTLPLLTEAFF	TRBJ1-1	.	TRBV20-1	few
TGTGCCAGTAGTATAGAGGGGCCCCCTGGAAACACCATATATTTT	CASSIEGPPGNTIYF	TRBJ1-3	.	TRBV19	.